The TCR beta chain under discussion was sequenced for a study of cytomegalovirus exposure and HLA in healthy donors. Profiling relied on immunoSEQ multiplex PCR, and the TCRdb table lists in-frame clones only, not all of them. This repertoire shows 150,000 to 200,000 clones, 70% to 90% found once; its top ten account for approximately 2.4%. In the case of this clone: Antigen: not known.

CDR3 length equals 14 residues. Germline CDR1 and CDR2: LGHNA and YNFKEQ. The germline V and J ends were trimmed by 2 bases and 0 bases, with 7 bases remaining between them. Study-wide findings and caveats: According to reports, the classifier identified cytomegalovirus status with high specificity and sensitivity. Most TCR sequences showed up rarely, but some public TCRs showed up in many donors.

V gene TRBV4-2 combines with J gene TRBJ1-1; the D is unclear. This clonotype originated in a woman aged 18-35 years in good health and CMV-seronegative. Sequenced input: PBMCs. CDR3 sequence reads: CASSQPQVNTEAFF. CDR3 in DNA: TGTGCCAGCAGCCAACCTCAGGTGAACACTGAAGCTTTCTTT.